This T cell receptor beta chain appears in the sequencing data of a study of blood T cell repertoires in COVID-19. This table comes from immunoSEQ multiplex PCR, and its TCRdb copy is limited to in-frame clones, with some not included. The sample consists of tens of thousands of clones, roughly 81% of them appearing once. V lost 0 bases and J lost 4; bases outside the gene matches: 3. Germline CDR1 is SGHRS and CDR2 is YFSETQ. This CDR3 has 15 amino acids. The clonotype originates from a woman aged 65 to 85 in a cohort sampled during active COVID-19. The sample consisted of peripheral blood. This chain joins TRBV5-1 and TRBJ2-5; the match to TRBD2 covers 10 bases. CDR3 protein: CASSLVTSGIETQYF. The CDR3 DNA sequence: TGCGCCAGCAGCTTGGTTACTAGCGGGATAGAGACCCAGTACTTC.